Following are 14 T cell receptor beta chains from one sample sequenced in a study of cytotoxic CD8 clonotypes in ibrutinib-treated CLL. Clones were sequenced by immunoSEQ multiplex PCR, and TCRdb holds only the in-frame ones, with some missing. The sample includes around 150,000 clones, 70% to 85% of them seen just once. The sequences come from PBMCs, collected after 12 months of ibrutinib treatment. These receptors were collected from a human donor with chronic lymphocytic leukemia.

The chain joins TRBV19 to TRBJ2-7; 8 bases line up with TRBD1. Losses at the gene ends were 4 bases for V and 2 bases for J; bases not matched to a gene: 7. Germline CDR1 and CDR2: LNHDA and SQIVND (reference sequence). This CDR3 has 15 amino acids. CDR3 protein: CASSTPGQAAYEQYF. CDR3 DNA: TGTGCCAGTAGTACTCCGGGACAGGCGGCCTACGAGCAGTACTTC. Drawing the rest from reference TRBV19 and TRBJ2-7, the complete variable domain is DGGITQSPKYLFRKEGQNVTLSCEQNLNHDAMYWYRQDPGQGLRLIYYSQIVNDFQKGDIAEGYSVSREKKESFPLTVTSAQKNPTAFYLCASSTPGQAAYEQYFGPGTRLTVT.

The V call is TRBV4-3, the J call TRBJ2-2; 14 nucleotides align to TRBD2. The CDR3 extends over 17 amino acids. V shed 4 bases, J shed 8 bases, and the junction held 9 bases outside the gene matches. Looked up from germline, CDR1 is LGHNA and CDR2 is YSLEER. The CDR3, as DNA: TGCGCCAGCAGCCCAGGACTAGCGGGAGGCCCAGGTGGGGAGCTGTTTTTT. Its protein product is CASSPGLAGGPGGELFF.

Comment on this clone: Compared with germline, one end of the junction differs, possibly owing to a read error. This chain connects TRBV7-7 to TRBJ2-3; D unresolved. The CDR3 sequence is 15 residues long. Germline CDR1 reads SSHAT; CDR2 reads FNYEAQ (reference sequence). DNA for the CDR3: TGTGCTAGCAGCTTAGGCGGCAGTAGCAGAGATACGCAGTATTTT. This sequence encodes CASSLGGSSRDTQYF.

Here the CDR3 reads CTSSAGVLSYEQYF. The CDR3 DNA is TGCACCAGCAGCGCGGGAGTGCTATCCTACGAGCAGTACTTC. The V call is TRBV1, the J call TRBJ2-7; the table's D call, TRBD2, has no DNA check behind it. TRBV1 is shown as a pseudogene. The CDR3 loop spans 14 amino acids.

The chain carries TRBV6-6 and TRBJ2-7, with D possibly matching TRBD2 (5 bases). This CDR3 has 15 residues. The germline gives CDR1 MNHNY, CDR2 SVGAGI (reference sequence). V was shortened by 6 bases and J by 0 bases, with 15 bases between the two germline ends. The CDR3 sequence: CASRAGIGSSYEQYF. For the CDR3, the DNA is TGTGCCAGCAGAGCCGGGATCGGAAGCTCCTACGAGCAGTACTTC.

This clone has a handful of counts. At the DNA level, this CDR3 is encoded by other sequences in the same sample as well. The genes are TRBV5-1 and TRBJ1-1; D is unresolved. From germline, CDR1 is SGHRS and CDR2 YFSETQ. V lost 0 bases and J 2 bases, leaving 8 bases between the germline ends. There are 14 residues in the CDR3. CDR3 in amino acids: CASSLDSSNTEAFF. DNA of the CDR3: TGCGCCAGCAGCTTGGACAGCTCCAACACTGAAGCTTTCTTT. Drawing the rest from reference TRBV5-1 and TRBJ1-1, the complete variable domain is KAGVTQTPRYLIKTRGQQVTLSCSPISGHRSVSWYQQTPGQGLQFLFEYFSETQRNKGNFPGRFSGRQFSNSRSEMNVSTLELGDSALYLCASSLDSSNTEAFFGQGTRLTVV.

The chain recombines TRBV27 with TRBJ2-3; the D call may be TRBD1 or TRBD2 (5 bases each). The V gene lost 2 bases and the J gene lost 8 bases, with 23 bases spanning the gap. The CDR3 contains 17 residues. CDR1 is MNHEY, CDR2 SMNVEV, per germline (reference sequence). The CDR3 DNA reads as TGTGCCAGCAGTTTAAGTTCGGGGCAAAGCAGGGTGGGTACGCAGTATTTT. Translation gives CASSLSSGQSRVGTQYF.

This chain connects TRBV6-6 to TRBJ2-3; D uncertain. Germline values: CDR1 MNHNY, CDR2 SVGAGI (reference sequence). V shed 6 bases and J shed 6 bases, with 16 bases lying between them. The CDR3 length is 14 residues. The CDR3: CASRPFSLADTQYF. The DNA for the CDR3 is TGTGCCAGCAGACCGTTCAGCCTTGCGGATACGCAGTATTTT.

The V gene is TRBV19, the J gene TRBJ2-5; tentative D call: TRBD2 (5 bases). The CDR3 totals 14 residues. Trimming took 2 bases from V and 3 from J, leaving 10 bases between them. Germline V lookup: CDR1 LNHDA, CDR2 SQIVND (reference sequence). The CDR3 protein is CASSIKTMKETQYF. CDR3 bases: TGTGCCAGTAGTATAAAGACTATGAAAGAGACCCAGTACTTC.

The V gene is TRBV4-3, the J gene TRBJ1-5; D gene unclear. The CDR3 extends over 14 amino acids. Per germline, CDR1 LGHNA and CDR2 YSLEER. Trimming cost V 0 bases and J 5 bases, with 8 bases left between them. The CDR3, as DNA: TGCGCCAGCAGCCAAGAAGGGTCACATCAGCCCCAGCATTTT. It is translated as CASSQEGSHQPQHF.

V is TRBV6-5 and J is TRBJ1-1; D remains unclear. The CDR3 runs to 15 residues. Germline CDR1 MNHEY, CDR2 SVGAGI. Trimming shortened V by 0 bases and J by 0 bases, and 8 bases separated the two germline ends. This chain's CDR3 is CASSYSTSVNTEAFF. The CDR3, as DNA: TGTGCCAGCAGTTACTCCACCAGTGTGAACACTGAAGCTTTCTTT.

CDR3 amino acids: CASSITGLLTGELFF. Here the CDR3 DNA reads TGTGCCAGTAGTATAACCGGACTACTCACCGGGGAGCTGTTTTTT. The rearrangement links TRBV19 to TRBJ2-2; possible D gene TRBD2, 6 bases. The CDR3 sequence is 15 residues long. V gave up 2 bases and J gave up 4 bases, with 11 bases separating them. Germline V lookup: CDR1 LNHDA, CDR2 SQIVND (reference sequence).

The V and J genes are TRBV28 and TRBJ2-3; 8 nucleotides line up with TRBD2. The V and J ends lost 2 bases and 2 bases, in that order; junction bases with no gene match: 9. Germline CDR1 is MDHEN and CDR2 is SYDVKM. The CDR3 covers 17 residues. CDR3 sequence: CASSLNPAGAHTDTQYF. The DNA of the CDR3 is TGTGCCAGCAGTTTAAACCCAGCGGGAGCACACACAGATACGCAGTATTTT.

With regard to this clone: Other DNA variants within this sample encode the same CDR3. The CDR3 nucleotides are TGTGCCAGCAGCTCCACCTACGAGCAGTACTTC. It yields the protein CASSSTYEQYF. V is TRBV7-9 and J is TRBJ2-7; D remains unclear. The V gene lost 4 bases and the J gene lost 2 bases, with 3 bases spanning the gap. The CDR3 loop spans 11 amino acids. Germline values: CDR1 SEHNR, CDR2 FQNEAQ (reference sequence).